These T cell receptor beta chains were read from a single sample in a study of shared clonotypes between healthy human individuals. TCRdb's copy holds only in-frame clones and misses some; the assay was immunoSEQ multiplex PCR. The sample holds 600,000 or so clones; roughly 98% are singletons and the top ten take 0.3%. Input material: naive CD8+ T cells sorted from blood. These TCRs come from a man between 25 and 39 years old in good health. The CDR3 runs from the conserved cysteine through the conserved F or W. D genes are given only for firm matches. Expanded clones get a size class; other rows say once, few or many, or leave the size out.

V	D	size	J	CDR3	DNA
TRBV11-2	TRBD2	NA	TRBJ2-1	CASSSVTSGMSNEQFF	TGTGCCAGCAGCTCCGTGACTAGCGGAATGAGCAATGAGCAGTTCTTC
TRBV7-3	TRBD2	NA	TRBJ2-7	CASSLLAGAYEQYF	TGTGCCAGCAGCTTACTAGCGGGAGCCTACGAGCAGTACTTC
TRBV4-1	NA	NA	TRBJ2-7	CASSQGYDRSYEQYF	TGCGCCAGCAGCCAAGGGTACGACAGATCCTACGAGCAGTACTTC
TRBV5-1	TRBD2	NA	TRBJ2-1	CASSLPGTSGNNEQFF	TGCGCCAGCAGCTTGCCCGGGACTAGCGGAAACAATGAGCAGTTCTTC
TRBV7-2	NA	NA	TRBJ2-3	CASSLVGGNRFSTDTQYF	TGTGCCAGCAGCTTAGTGGGCGGGAACAGATTTAGCACAGATACGCAGTATTTT
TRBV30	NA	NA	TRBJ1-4	CAWNPSGANEKLFF	TGTGCCTGGAACCCGTCCGGGGCTAATGAAAAACTGTTTTTT
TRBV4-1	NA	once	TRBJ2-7	CASSQASGGGYEQYF	TGCGCCAGCAGCCAAGCGTCCGGGGGAGGCTACGAGCAGTACTTC
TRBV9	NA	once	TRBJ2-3	CASSVAGVTDTQYF	TGTGCCAGCAGCGTAGCCGGAGTCACAGATACGCAGTATTTT
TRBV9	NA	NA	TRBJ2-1	CASSVERGIYNEQFF	TGTGCCAGCAGCGTAGAGAGGGGGATCTACAATGAGCAGTTCTTC
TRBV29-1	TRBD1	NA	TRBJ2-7	CSVDRVNRGTYEQYF	TGCAGCGTTGACCGGGTGAACAGGGGCACCTACGAGCAGTACTTC
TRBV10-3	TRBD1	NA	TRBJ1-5	CAISEGQGNQPQHF	TGTGCCATCAGTGAAGGACAGGGCAATCAGCCCCAGCATTTT
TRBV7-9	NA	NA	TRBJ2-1	CASSLLFDEQFF	TGTGCCAGCAGCCTACTTTTCGATGAGCAGTTCTTC